The clone carrying this TCR beta chain was seen a handful of times. Its antigen is unknown. This entry is derived from a study of beta chain features in type 1 diabetes. Overall study results and limits: In the patient group, naive, central memory and Treg TCRB repertoires seemed more alike than in the healthy donor group. Still unanswered here is whether HLA type influences TCRB rearrangement.

The CDR3 has 17 amino acids. Trimming took 3 bases from V and 2 from J; bases not matched to a gene: 9. CDR1 KGHSH and CDR2 LQKENI come from the germline V gene. Every isolated RNA sample was fully reverse transcribed, so sequencing captured expressed TCRB transcripts. The assay was immunoSEQ multiplex PCR, and TCRdb's table has in-frame clones only and misses some. In the table there are about 250,000 clones, approximately 14% of which are singletons. This chain uses TRBV18 with TRBJ2-7, with TRBD2 identical over 11 bases. The sequence came from a woman in her forties in good health. Sequencing input: naive CD4+ T cells from blood. The CDR3 sequence is CASSPPSSGGAAYEQYF. The DNA of the CDR3 is TGTGCCAGCTCACCTCCCAGTAGCGGGGGGGCCGCCTACGAGCAGTACTTC.